A single sample gave rise to the 5 T cell receptor beta chains below, sequenced in a study of cytomegalovirus exposure and HLA in healthy donors. The PCR had 60 Vbeta and 13 Jbeta primers. Repertoires were generated with immunoSEQ multiplex PCR, while TCRdb's copy carries only in-frame clones and drops some. This sample has approximately 120,000 clones, with roughly 80% found just once. The sequencing input was PBMCs. These receptors all come from a woman aged 45-60 years in good health and CMV-seronegative.

This chain connects TRBV6-6 to TRBJ2-1; a weak D match, TRBD2 (6 bases). Germline V gives CDR1 MNHNY, CDR2 SVGAGI (reference sequence). This CDR3 is 14 amino acids long. V was trimmed by 5 bases and J by 7 bases, leaving 15 bases between them. The CDR3 DNA reads as TGTGCCAGCAGTCCCGGACTATATGGAAATGAGCAGTTCTTC. This encodes CASSPGLYGNEQFF.

In its sample, this clone was seen once. The genes are TRBV6-5 and TRBJ2-7; possibly TRBD1 for D (6 bases). Germline CDR1 is MNHEY and CDR2 is SVGAGI. The germline V and J ends were trimmed by 6 bases and 6 bases, with 15 bases remaining between them. This CDR3 comprises 13 residues. The CDR3 DNA is TGTGCCAGCAGAACGGGACATACGGCCGAGCAGTACTTC. As protein: CASRTGHTAEQYF.

This clone was detected a few times. The CDR3 coding sequence is TGTGCCAGCTCCCGATCGCCCGCGACAGGGACCTACAATGAGCAGTTCTTC. This codes for CASSRSPATGTYNEQFF. The V and J genes are TRBV18 and TRBJ2-1; 7 nucleotides line up with TRBD1. V shed 6 bases and J 2 bases; nucleotides not matched to a gene: 13. The CDR3 spans 17 residues. Germline loops: CDR1 KGHSH, CDR2 LQKENI. The variable domain in full, with the rest retrieved from reference TRBV18 and TRBJ2-1, is NAGVMQNPRHLVRRRGQEARLRCSPMKGHSHVYWYRQLPEEGLKFMVYLQKENIIDESGMPKERFSAEFPKEGPSILRIQQVVRGDSAAYFCASSRSPATGTYNEQFFGPGTRLTVL.

Remarks on this clone: The same CDR3 is also encoded by other DNA sequences in this sample. The chain couples TRBV28 to TRBJ2-7, with TRBD2 matching 10 bases. The CDR3 sequence is 14 residues long. Germline lookup yields CDR1 MDHEN and CDR2 SYDVKM. J gave up 3 bases and V 3 bases, and 2 bases lay outside the gene matches. CDR3 in amino acids: CASSFGLADYEQYF. DNA for the CDR3: TGTGCCAGCAGTTTCGGACTAGCGGACTACGAGCAGTACTTC.

This chain uses TRBV14 with TRBJ2-1, with 7 bases identical to TRBD2. Germline values: CDR1 SGHDN, CDR2 FVKESK. The CDR3 sequence is 16 residues long. With V trimmed by 0 bases and J by 5 bases, 7 bases remained unmatched. CDR3: CASSQEWLAVDNEQFF. The CDR3 nucleotides read TGTGCCAGCAGCCAAGAGTGGCTAGCGGTGGACAATGAGCAGTTCTTC.